A selection of T cell receptor beta chains follows, all from one sample in a study of blood T cell repertoires in COVID-19. Method: immunoSEQ multiplex PCR; TCRdb's copy keeps in-frame clones and lacks some. Here the sample spans 120,000 or so clones, roughly 75% being singletons. Specimen: peripheral blood. The receptor source for this set is a man in his sixties with active or convalescent COVID-19. Both conserved end residues are part of each CDR3. The D gene is left open where the match is weak. The size of a clone is reported for some rows only, either as once, few or many, or as a class for expanded clones.

v_gene	abundance	j_gene	d_gene	CDR3aa	CDR3nt
TRBV27	.	TRBJ2-7	TRBD2	CASSPLGSGRIFPSYEQYF	TGTGCCAGCAGTCCTTTGGGTAGCGGGAGGATCTTCCCCTCCTACGAGCAGTACTTC
TRBV6-2/TRBV6-3	.	TRBJ2-5	.	CASSSQGPSRETQYF	TGTGCCAGCAGTTCTCAGGGGCCTTCACGAGAGACCCAGTACTTC
TRBV2	few	TRBJ2-2	TRBD1	CASSLHGTGNTGELFF	TGTGCCAGCAGCCTACACGGGACAGGGAACACCGGGGAGCTGTTTTTT
TRBV16	.	TRBJ2-5	.	CASSQDRETQYF	TGTGCCAGCAGCCAAGACAGGGAGACCCAGTACTTC
TRBV28	.	TRBJ1-1	TRBD1	CASPTGEGTEAFF	TGTGCCAGTCCGACAGGGGAGGGAACTGAAGCTTTCTTT
TRBV10-3	.	TRBJ1-5	.	CAISDGGESNQPQHF	TGTGCCATCAGTGATGGGGGGGAGAGCAATCAGCCCCAGCATTTT
TRBV27	.	TRBJ2-1	TRBD2	CASQREVYNEQFF	TGTGCCAGCCAGCGGGAGGTCTACAATGAGCAGTTCTTC
TRBV28	once	TRBJ1-1	TRBD1	CASRGTGGPGGTEAFF	TGTGCCAGCAGAGGGACAGGGGGCCCTGGCGGCACTGAAGCTTTCTTT
TRBV29-1	.	TRBJ2-7	TRBD2	CSVVGGGTYEQYF	TGCAGCGTTGTGGGCGGGGGAACCTACGAGCAGTACTTC
TRBV5-1	.	TRBJ2-7	TRBD1	CASSLGQGVAEQYF	TGCGCCAGCAGCTTGGGACAGGGAGTTGCCGAGCAGTACTTC
TRBV7-8	.	TRBJ2-5	TRBD1	CASSQLMGQGGETQYF	TGTGCCAGCAGCCAGTTGATGGGACAGGGAGGCGAGACCCAGTACTTC
TRBV6-4	.	TRBJ2-1	TRBD2	CASSEASGSVGEQFF	TGTGCCAGCAGTGAGGCTAGCGGGAGTGTGGGTGAGCAGTTCTTC
TRBV7-6	.	TRBJ2-1	TRBD2	CASSFPGTSGVEQFF	TGTGCCAGCAGCTTCCCCGGGACTAGCGGAGTGGAGCAGTTCTTC
TRBV4-1	.	TRBJ2-1	TRBD2	CASSPGLAGVYEQFF	TGCGCCAGCAGCCCCGGACTAGCGGGAGTCTATGAGCAGTTCTTC
TRBV5-4	.	TRBJ1-1	.	CASSLGLRAEAFF	TGTGCCAGCAGCTTGGGGTTGAGGGCTGAAGCTTTCTTT
TRBV15	.	TRBJ2-5	.	CATSIGRGLEETQYF	TGTGCCACCAGCATAGGGCGGGGCCTAGAAGAGACCCAGTACTTC
TRBV5-1	.	TRBJ2-2	TRBD1	CASSLGTGGASNTGELFF	TGCGCCAGCAGCTTGGGGACAGGGGGCGCATCGAACACCGGGGAGCTGTTTTTT
TRBV2	.	TRBJ2-7	.	CASSEALVLSYEQYF	TGTGCCAGCAGTGAAGCGCTGGTACTCTCCTACGAGCAGTACTTC
TRBV3-1/TRBV3-2	once	TRBJ2-1	TRBD1	CASSQDLGQHNEQFF	TGTGCCAGCAGCCAAGATTTGGGACAGCACAATGAGCAGTTCTTC
TRBV30	.	TRBJ2-3	.	CAWKVWGRPTDTQYF	TGTGCCTGGAAGGTCTGGGGGCGACCCACAGATACGCAGTATTTT
TRBV27	.	TRBJ2-5	.	CASSLGTTETQYF	TGTGCCAGCAGTCTGGGGACAACGGAGACCCAGTACTTC
TRBV7-8	once	TRBJ1-3	.	CASSFIAQPGNTIYF	TGTGCCAGCAGTTTTATAGCACAACCTGGAAACACCATATATTTT
TRBV24-1	.	TRBJ2-5	TRBD1	CATSDPGTGGGETQYF	TGTGCCACCAGTGATCCCGGGACAGGGGGAGGAGAGACCCAGTACTTC
TRBV23-1	.	TRBJ2-3	TRBD1	CASSQSGTGASVYTDTQYF	TGCGCCAGCAGTCAATCTGGGACAGGGGCTTCAGTGTATACAGATACGCAGTATTTT
TRBV5-5	.	TRBJ2-2	TRBD2	CASSLLAGVYTGELFF	TGTGCCAGCAGCTTACTAGCGGGAGTATATACCGGGGAGCTGTTTTTT
TRBV9	.	TRBJ2-2	.	CASSPYLSGELFF	TGTGCCAGCAGCCCTTATTTGTCCGGGGAGCTGTTTTTT
TRBV7-6	many	TRBJ2-2	TRBD2	CASSLRGGIAGGGTGELFF	TGTGCCAGCAGCTTGAGAGGGGGTATAGCGGGAGGAGGCACCGGGGAGCTGTTTTTT
TRBV18	.	TRBJ1-2	.	CASSGQNYGYTF	TGTGCCAGCTCAGGGCAGAACTATGGCTACACCTTC
TRBV6-6	few	TRBJ1-5	TRBD1	CASSRGQGYQPQHF	TGTGCCAGCAGCCGGGGACAGGGCTATCAGCCCCAGCATTTT
TRBV18	.	TRBJ2-7	.	CASSPPSPSSYEQYF	TGTGCCAGCTCACCACCTAGCCCATCCTCCTACGAGCAGTACTTC
TRBV12-3/TRBV12-4	.	TRBJ1-5	.	CASSLVREQPQHF	TGTGCCAGCAGTTTAGTCAGGGAACAGCCCCAGCATTTT
TRBV10-3	.	TRBJ2-7	.	CAISDRGRMDEQYF	TGTGCCATCAGTGATCGAGGGAGGATGGACGAGCAGTACTTC
TRBV19	.	TRBJ2-5	TRBD1	CASSSRQGNAETQYF	TGTGCCAGTAGTTCAAGACAGGGCAACGCCGAGACCCAGTACTTC
TRBV5-1	.	TRBJ1-2	.	CASRSGSNYGYTF	TGCGCCAGTCGATCGGGATCAAACTATGGCTACACCTTC
TRBV28	.	TRBJ2-7	.	CASRTGFYEQYF	TGTGCCAGCAGAACAGGGTTCTACGAGCAGTACTTC
TRBV12-3/TRBV12-4	once	TRBJ1-2	.	CASTRGGASGYTF	TGTGCCAGCACCCGAGGGGGGGCATCTGGCTACACCTTC
TRBV5-5	.	TRBJ2-6	.	CASSKRTPGANVLTF	TGTGCCAGCAGTAAAAGGACTCCCGGGGCCAACGTCCTGACTTTC
TRBV5-6	.	TRBJ2-7	.	CASRRGGEISSYEQYF	TGTGCCAGCCGCCGAGGCGGGGAAATTAGCTCCTACGAGCAGTACTTC
TRBV6-5	.	TRBJ1-3	TRBD1	CGTGWTGKGNTIYF	TGTGGAACGGGATGGACAGGGAAAGGAAACACCATATATTTT
TRBV18	.	TRBJ2-4	TRBD2	CASSPTGGAKNIQYF	TGTGCCAGCTCCCCCACGGGGGGGGCCAAAAACATTCAGTACTTC
TRBV27	.	TRBJ1-4	TRBD1	CASSKGQGSSSLFF	TGTGCCAGCAGCAAGGGACAGGGATCTTCCTCCCTGTTTTTT
TRBV4-3	.	TRBJ2-3	TRBD2	CASSQVIPGGPGGDTQYF	TGCGCCAGCAGCCAAGTCATTCCGGGAGGGCCAGGAGGAGATACGCAGTATTTT
TRBV7-9	.	TRBJ1-2	TRBD1	CASSPRTGRANYGYTF	TGTGCCAGCAGCCCCCGGACAGGGAGAGCTAACTATGGCTACACCTTC
TRBV5-4	.	TRBJ1-2	TRBD1	CASSWDREYGYTF	TGTGCCAGCAGCTGGGACAGGGAGTATGGCTACACCTTC
TRBV9	.	TRBJ1-2	TRBD1	CASRHLGTGGRGYTF	TGTGCCAGCAGGCATCTTGGGACAGGGGGCCGAGGCTACACCTTC
TRBV2	.	TRBJ2-3	.	CASQHRTSTDTQYF	TGTGCCAGCCAACACAGGACCAGCACAGATACGCAGTATTTT
TRBV5-5	once	TRBJ1-4	.	CASSTLTGSEKLFF	TGTGCCAGCAGCACCCTGACAGGCTCTGAAAAACTGTTTTTT
TRBV7-2	.	TRBJ2-1	.	CASSTYSGPYNEQFF	TGTGCCAGCAGCACCTACAGCGGTCCCTACAATGAGCAGTTCTTC
TRBV2	once	TRBJ2-1	TRBD2	CASSEEREGFNEQFF	TGTGCCAGCAGTGAGGAGCGGGAGGGGTTCAATGAGCAGTTCTTC
TRBV11-2	.	TRBJ1-1	TRBD1	CASSLNRGLTEAFF	TGTGCCAGCAGCCTGAACAGGGGGCTCACTGAAGCTTTCTTT
TRBV5-6	.	TRBJ2-1	.	CASSLRTLGWGNEQFF	TGTGCCAGCAGCTTGAGGACTCTCGGTTGGGGCAATGAGCAGTTCTTC
TRBV29-1	.	TRBJ2-1	TRBD2	CSVRTSGPGNEQFF	TGCAGCGTCAGGACTAGCGGGCCGGGGAATGAGCAGTTCTTC
TRBV9	.	TRBJ2-2	.	CASSVTRGGELFF	TGTGCCAGCAGCGTGACCAGGGGCGGGGAGCTGTTTTTT
TRBV29-1	.	TRBJ2-3	.	CSLSLGARGTDTQYF	TGCAGCTTAAGCCTAGGGGCCCGGGGCACAGATACGCAGTATTTT
TRBV6-5	.	TRBJ1-5	.	CASSRRYSNQPQHF	TGTGCCAGCAGTCGGAGGTATAGCAATCAGCCCCAGCATTTT
TRBV24-1	.	TRBJ2-2	TRBD2	CATSDFPSGSETGELFF	TGTGCCACCAGTGATTTCCCTAGCGGGAGTGAGACCGGGGAGCTGTTTTTT
TRBV6-1	.	TRBJ2-1	TRBD2	CASSEFAGGRTEEQFF	TGTGCCAGCAGTGAATTTGCGGGAGGGCGCACCGAAGAGCAGTTCTTC
TRBV7-3	.	TRBJ2-2	.	CASRRQGGTGELFF	TGTGCCAGCAGGCGACAAGGGGGTACCGGGGAGCTGTTTTTT
TRBV29-1	.	TRBJ2-1	TRBD2	CSVLGAGVRNEQFF	TGCAGCGTTTTAGGAGCGGGAGTGCGCAATGAGCAGTTCTTC